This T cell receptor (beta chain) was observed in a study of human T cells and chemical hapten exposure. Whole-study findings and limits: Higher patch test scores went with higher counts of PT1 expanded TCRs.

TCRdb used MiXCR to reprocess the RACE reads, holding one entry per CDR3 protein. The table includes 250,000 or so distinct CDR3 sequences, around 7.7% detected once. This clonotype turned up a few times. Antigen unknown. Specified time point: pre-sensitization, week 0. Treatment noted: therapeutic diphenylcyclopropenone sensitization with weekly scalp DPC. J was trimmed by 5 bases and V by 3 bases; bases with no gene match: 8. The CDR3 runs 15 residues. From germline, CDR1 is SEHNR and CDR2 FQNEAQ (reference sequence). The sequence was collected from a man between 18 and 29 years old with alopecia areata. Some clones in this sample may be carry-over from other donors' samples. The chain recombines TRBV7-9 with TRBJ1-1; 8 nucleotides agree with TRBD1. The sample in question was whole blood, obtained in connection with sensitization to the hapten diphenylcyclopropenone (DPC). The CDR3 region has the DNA TGTGCCAGCAGCTTGCCTACAGGGGGGAGAACTGAAGCTTTCTTT. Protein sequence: CASSLPTGGRTEAFF.